Below, 26 T cell receptor beta chains from the same sample are listed, as sequenced in a study of blood T cells in healthy people across ages. The use of a sample-barcoded 5' primer and a J-beta primer mix characterized a second PCR of about 7 to 12 cycles. TCRdb called the 5' RACE reads again in MiXCR, with one record for every CDR3 protein. The sample holds about 1.8 million distinct CDR3 sequences, less than 50% seen once. Sequencing was done on a sample of blood. These receptors came from a middle-aged woman in good health.

Written as DNA, the CDR3 is TGTGCCAGCACCTCTTGGGCTAACTATGGCTACACCTTC. Its translation: CASTSWANYGYTF. The chain couples TRBV5-6 to TRBJ1-2; unclear D gene. V lost 6 bases and J 0 bases, leaving 9 bases between the germline ends. The CDR3 extends over 13 amino acids. CDR1 and CDR2 from the germline V gene are SGHDT and YYEEEE.

The chain uses TRBV20-1 and TRBJ2-5; D is perhaps TRBD2 (6 bases). The closer fit of TRBJ2-7 to the DNA end suggests the J call may be wrong. Germline V gene lookup returns CDR1 DFQATT and CDR2 SNEGSKA (reference sequence). This CDR3 region has 12 residues. The CDR3 DNA sequence: TGCAGTGCCCGACTAGTTTCCGACGAGCAGTACTTC. It encodes CSARLVSDEQYF.

This clonotype was detected only a few times. The chain combines TRBV5-5 with TRBJ2-7, with 7 bases lining up with TRBD1. Germline trimming cut 2 bases from V and 3 bases from J; bases unmatched to any gene: 5. The CDR3 totals 14 residues. Germline V gene data show CDR1 as SGHKS and CDR2 as YYEKEE (reference sequence). The CDR3 bases are TGTGCCAGCAGCTTTACAGGGGCGAACTACGAGCAGTACTTC. This codes for CASSFTGANYEQYF.

This clonotype was seen a few times. The chain is built from TRBV20-1 and TRBJ2-3; 7 bases line up with TRBD2. Germline trimming cut 1 base from V and 6 bases from J; bases unmatched to any gene: 13. Germline loops: CDR1 DFQATT, CDR2 SNEGSKA (reference sequence). This CDR3 is 16 amino acids long. This chain's CDR3 is CSARVRGRLASDTQYF. CDR3 nucleotides: TGCAGTGCTAGAGTCCGAGGTCGACTAGCCAGTGATACGCAGTATTTT.

This rearrangement joins TRBV27 to TRBJ2-5; D is possibly TRBD2 (6 bases). Germline V gives CDR1 MNHEY, CDR2 SMNVEV (reference sequence). With 6 bases removed from V and 5 bases from J, the gap between germline ends came to 19 bases. The CDR3 covers 15 residues. CDR3 sequence reads: CASSQGPGTGETQYF. Written as DNA, the CDR3 is TGTGCCAGCAGCCAAGGCCCCGGGACTGGGGAGACCCAGTACTTC.

Worth noting for this clonotype: Sequence at one end of the junction differs from germline and may be a read error. CDR3 bases: TGTGCCAGCAGCGGGGGACAGGCCTACAAGCAGTACTTC. This gives the protein CASSGGQAYKQYF. The rearrangement uses TRBV28 and TRBJ2-7; TRBD1 matches 8 bases. This CDR3 has 13 residues. The V gene's germline CDR1 is MDHEN and CDR2 SYDVKM.

This chain uses TRBV28 with TRBJ2-3, with D perhaps matching TRBD1 (5 bases). The CDR3 loop spans 17 amino acids. From germline, CDR1 is MDHEN and CDR2 SYDVKM. Trimming removed 6 bases at V and 5 bases at J, with 24 bases between. The CDR3 protein is CASSPLVRADIEDTQYF. CDR3 nucleotide sequence: TGTGCCAGCAGCCCTCTAGTCAGGGCGGACATCGAAGATACGCAGTATTTT.

This chain uses TRBV9 with TRBJ1-2; 7 nucleotides agree with TRBD1. Germline CDR1 is SGDLS and CDR2 is YYNGEE. Trimming cost V 0 bases and J 6 bases; bases outside gene matches: 5. The CDR3 spans 14 residues. CDR3 nucleotides: TGTGCCAGCAGCGTAGTGACAGGGTCCCATGGCTACACCTTC. Translating it yields CASSVVTGSHGYTF. Full variable domain (missing parts from reference TRBV9 and TRBJ1-2): DSGVTQTPKHLITATGQRVTLRCSPRSGDLSVYWYQQSLDQGLQFLIQYYNGEERAKGNILERFSAQQFPDLHSELNLSSLELGDSALYFCASSVVTGSHGYTFGSGTRLTVV.

This clonotype was observed a handful of times. V and J are TRBV20-1 and TRBJ2-7; D remains unclear. V lost 3 bases and J 1 base, leaving 7 bases between the germline ends. CDR1 is DFQATT, CDR2 SNEGSKA, per germline (reference sequence). The length of the CDR3 is 12 residues. The DNA for the CDR3 is TGCAGTGCTAGGGACGTGTCCTACGAGCAGTACTTC. This gives the protein CSARDVSYEQYF.

Note on this clonotype: Here the CDR3 omits its conserved ending phenylalanine or tryptophan, so a read error is the likely source. The gene calls are TRBV20-1 and TRBJ1-2, with 8 nucleotides matching TRBD1. Germline loops: CDR1 DFQATT, CDR2 SNEGSKA (reference sequence). The J segment lost 9 bases and the V segment lost 5 bases, leaving 8 bases of the junction unmatched. The CDR3 loop spans 12 amino acids. This chain's CDR3 is CSASGGAESYTL. The CDR3 bases are TGCAGTGCTTCAGGGGGCGCTGAAAGCTACACCCTC.

The chain couples TRBV12-3 or TRBV12-4 to TRBJ2-3; D unresolved. This CDR3 comprises 17 residues. Trimming pared 6 bases from V and 3 bases from J, leaving 22 bases between. The CDR3 here is CASSRPGGTLRTDTQYF. CDR3 nucleotide sequence: TGTGCCAGCAGCCGGCCGGGTGGCACCCTACGTACAGATACGCAGTATTTT.

The genes are TRBV11-3 and TRBJ2-2; 8 bases match TRBD1. Germline V gene sequence: CDR1 SGHNT, CDR2 YENEEA. With V trimmed by 5 bases and J by 6 bases, 5 bases remained unmatched. This CDR3 comprises 14 residues. DNA for the CDR3: TGTGCCAGCAGCCACCTGGACAGGGCCGGGGAGCTGTTTTTT. It codes for CASSHLDRAGELFF. Supplemented by reference TRBV11-3 and TRBJ2-2, the full variable domain reads EAGVVQSPRYKIIEKKQPVAFWCNPISGHNTLYWYLQNLGQGPELLIRYENEEAVDDSQLPKDRFSAERLKGVDSTLKIQPAELGDSAVYLCASSHLDRAGELFFGEGSRLTVL.

The chain links TRBV7-9 to TRBJ2-3; perhaps TRBD1 as D (6 bases). The CDR3 has 17 amino acids. V was shortened by 1 base and J by 2 bases, with 16 bases between the two germline ends. Looked up from germline, CDR1 is SEHNR and CDR2 is FQNEAQ (reference sequence). CDR3 amino acids: CASSLVRLGANTDTQYF. The DNA of the CDR3 is TGTGCCAGCAGCTTAGTACGTTTGGGGGCAAACACAGATACGCAGTATTTT.

The chain combines TRBV27 with TRBJ2-1, with 7 bases identical to TRBD2. CDR3 length: 15 residues. The J segment lost 3 bases and the V segment lost 2 bases, leaving 4 bases of the junction unmatched. Germline V gene lookup returns CDR1 MNHEY and CDR2 SMNVEV (reference sequence). The CDR3 nucleotides are TGTGCCAGCAGTTTAGGGCGGGGGATCTACAATGAGCAGTTCTTC. It codes for CASSLGRGIYNEQFF.

This clonotype has a handful of counts. The chain uses TRBV20-1 and TRBJ1-2; weak D call: TRBD1 (6 bases). V lost 1 base to trimming and J lost 0 bases, with 9 bases between them. This CDR3 has 14 residues. CDR1 DFQATT and CDR2 SNEGSKA come from the germline V gene (reference sequence). The CDR3 spells CSARGGAPNYGYTF. The CDR3, as DNA: TGCAGTGCTAGAGGGGGGGCTCCTAACTATGGCTACACCTTC.

The genes are TRBV11-2 and TRBJ2-3; 7 nucleotides align to TRBD2. Germline V gene lookup returns CDR1 SGHAT and CDR2 FQNNGV. The CDR3 runs 14 residues. V lost 4 bases to trimming and J lost 12 bases; unmatched junction nucleotides: 13. The chain's CDR3 is CASSYGDYLSIQYF. The CDR3 DNA follows: TGTGCCAGCAGCTATGGGGACTACCTGTCTATCCAGTATTTT.

The chain combines TRBV9 with TRBJ1-1; possibly TRBD1 for D (6 bases). The V gene's germline CDR1 is SGDLS and CDR2 YYNGEE. Trimming shortened V by 0 bases and J by 5 bases, and 14 bases separated the two germline ends. The CDR3 runs 15 residues. In DNA form, the CDR3 reads TGTGCCAGCAGCGTAGGGTCCAGGGGCAGGACTGAAGCTTTCTTT. This codes for CASSVGSRGRTEAFF.

This clonotype came up a few times. Compared with germline, one end of the junction differs, possibly owing to a read error. The chain combines TRBV20-1 with TRBJ2-7; no firm D call. Germline-derived CDR1 and CDR2 are DFQATT and SNEGSKA (reference sequence). The CDR3 loop spans 12 amino acids. DNA of the CDR3: TGCAGTGCTAAGGACGACTCCTACAAGCAGTACTTC. This gives the protein CSAKDDSYKQYF.

This clonotype was found a few times. This chain uses TRBV4-3 with TRBJ1-2; D is unclear. Trimming shortened V by 2 bases and J by 0 bases, and 13 bases separated the two germline ends. Per the germline V gene, CDR1 is LGHNA and CDR2 is YSLEER. The CDR3 consists of 16 residues. The CDR3 sequence is CASSQIGRAANYGYTF. CDR3 coding DNA: TGCGCCAGCAGCCAAATCGGTAGAGCAGCTAACTATGGCTACACCTTC.

The chain couples TRBV24-1 to TRBJ1-2; D gene ambiguous. This CDR3 spans 14 amino acids. Germline V gene data show CDR1 as KGHDR and CDR2 as SFDVKD. Between the trimmed V and J ends, which lost 2 bases and 2 bases, there was a span of 8 bases. CDR3 coding DNA: TGTGCCACCAGTGATTCGGTAGCCAACTATGGCTACACCTTC. Translated: CATSDSVANYGYTF.

The CDR3 reads CASSGAGLAGLGANVLTF. The CDR3 bases are TGCGCCAGCAGCGGCGCGGGACTAGCGGGGTTAGGGGCCAACGTCCTGACTTTC. The V and J genes are TRBV5-1 and TRBJ2-6; 13 bases are a match to TRBD2. Germline CDR1 reads SGHRS; CDR2 reads YFSETQ. The ends lost 4 bases at V and 4 bases at J; junction bases unmatched: 8. This CDR3 has 18 residues.

This clonotype was counted only a few times. The CDR3: CASRNRDRVFGGYTF. The CDR3 DNA reads TGTGCCAGCAGGAACCGGGACAGGGTATTCGGGGGCTACACCTTC. The chain combines TRBV27 with TRBJ1-2, with 9 bases matching TRBD1. The CDR3 is 15 residues long. CDR1 and CDR2 (germline): MNHEY, SMNVEV (reference sequence). J lost 8 bases, V lost 6 bases, and 13 bases had no gene match.

The sample holds a few counts of this clonotype. This sequence joins TRBV6-1 and TRBJ2-7; tentatively, D is TRBD1 (6 bases). CDR1 and CDR2 (germline): MNHNS, SASEGT. V lost 5 bases to trimming and J lost 2 bases, with 22 bases between them. The CDR3 is 17 amino acids. The CDR3 bases are TGTGCCAGCAGTCTTTATACCGGGACGGGGACAACCTACGAGCAGTACTTC. Protein product: CASSLYTGTGTTYEQYF.

In this sample, this clonotype turned up a few times. The chain recombines TRBV20-1 with TRBJ2-1; D gene uncertain. The germline V and J ends were trimmed by 3 bases and 0 bases, with 12 bases remaining between them. The germline gives CDR1 DFQATT, CDR2 SNEGSKA (reference sequence). The CDR3 totals 15 residues. CDR3 region: CSARPRLSSYNEQFF. CDR3 nucleotide sequence: TGCAGTGCTAGGCCTAGGTTGAGCTCCTACAATGAGCAGTTCTTC.

This chain uses TRBV20-1 with TRBJ1-4; the D is unclear. This CDR3 is built from 13 residues. The germline V gene encodes CDR1 DFQATT and CDR2 SNEGSKA (reference sequence). The CDR3 protein is CSVYGNLNEKLFF. The DNA of the CDR3 is TGCAGCGTGTACGGGAACCTTAATGAAAAACTGTTTTTT.

This clonotype occurred many times. The chain joins TRBV11-3 to TRBJ2-3, with D perhaps assigned TRBD1 or TRBD2 (6 bases each). Germline CDR1 and CDR2: SGHNT and YENEEA. Trimming left V 2 bases short and J 6 bases short, with 9 bases between. The CDR3 is 13 amino acids. The CDR3 coding sequence is TGTGCCAGCAGCTTAATAGGGGGGGATACGCAGTATTTT. It codes for CASSLIGGDTQYF. Together with reference TRBV11-3 and TRBJ2-3, the CDR3 gives the full variable domain: EAGVVQSPRYKIIEKKQPVAFWCNPISGHNTLYWYLQNLGQGPELLIRYENEEAVDDSQLPKDRFSAERLKGVDSTLKIQPAELGDSAVYLCASSLIGGDTQYFGPGTRLTVL.